The rows below give T cell receptor beta chains drawn from one sample of a study of tumor-infiltrating T cells and Merkel cell polyomavirus. Profiling relied on immunoSEQ multiplex PCR, and the TCRdb table lists in-frame clones only, not all of them. The sample holds 20,000 to 30,000 clones, nearly 90% seen once. The specimen was lymph node tissue. These TCRs come from a man in his forties or fifties with Merkel cell carcinoma. The CDR3 runs from the conserved cysteine through the conserved F or W. A D gene is named only where the DNA matches it firmly. Rows give clone size only sometimes, using once, few, many, or a class for an expanded clone.

TRBV6-1,NA,NA,TRBJ2-6,TGTGCCACGAGGTCCGGAGGCTCTGGGGCCAACGTCCTGACTTTC,CATRSGGSGANVLTF
TRBV9,TRBD2,NA,TRBJ2-3,TGTGCCAGCAGCTCCCGAGTGGTAGCGGGGGTACCCAGGGGAGATACGCAGTATTTT,CASSSRVVAGVPRGDTQYF
TRBV5-1,TRBD2,NA,TRBJ2-3,TGCGCCAGCAGCCCCCAAAGCGGGAGGGGAGATACGCAGTATTTT,CASSPQSGRGDTQYF
TRBV7-8,NA,once,TRBJ2-1,TGTGCCAGCAAAAAACGGGGGGCGAGGGAGCAGTTCTTC,CASKKRGAREQFF
TRBV19,NA,once,TRBJ1-5,TGTGCCAGTAGTATAGCAGGGTGGGCTCAGCCCCAGCATTTT,CASSIAGWAQPQHF
TRBV30,NA,NA,TRBJ1-4,TGTGCCTGGAGGGGGGGTGGAGATGAAAAACTGTTTTTT,CAWRGGGDEKLFF
TRBV2,NA,NA,TRBJ1-2,TGTGCCAGCAGCGCCGGGGGAGGGAACTATGGCTACACCTTC,CASSAGGGNYGYTF
TRBV14,TRBD2,NA,TRBJ2-7,TGTGCCAGCAGCCAAGCTAAGAGCGGGAGAATCTACGAGCAGTACTTC,CASSQAKSGRIYEQYF
TRBV28,TRBD1,NA,TRBJ2-4,TGTGCCAGCAGAACAGGGGGTTCGGCCAAAAACATTCAGTACTTC,CASRTGGSAKNIQYF
TRBV7-2,TRBD1,once,TRBJ2-5,TGTGCCAGCAGCTCACGGACAGGGCTCCAAGAGACCCAGTACTTC,CASSSRTGLQETQYF
TRBV6-6,TRBD1,NA,TRBJ1-2,TGTGCCAGCAGCACAAGGGGGCGGGAAGGCTATGGCTACACCTTC,CASSTRGREGYGYTF
TRBV5-1,TRBD2,once,TRBJ2-7,TGCGCCAGCAGCTCCCGACTAGCGGGGACACCGAGCTCCTACGAGCAGTACTTC,CASSSRLAGTPSSYEQYF
TRBV5-1,TRBD2,NA,TRBJ2-1,TGCGCCAGCAGCTTGATGATAGCGGGGGGGGATGAGCAGTTCTTC,CASSLMIAGGDEQFF
TRBV7-8,NA,NA,TRBJ2-6,TGTGCCAGCAGCGCCCCAGGGGATGGGGCCAACGTCCTGACTTTC,CASSAPGDGANVLTF
TRBV4-2,NA,NA,TRBJ1-1,TGTGCCAGCAGCCAAGCGGGGGAAGTGGGCACTGAAGCTTTCTTT,CASSQAGEVGTEAFF
TRBV28,TRBD1,NA,TRBJ1-4,TGTGCCAGCAGTACGAACAGGGGGCGCCGCGAAAAACTGTTTTTT,CASSTNRGRREKLFF
TRBV5-1,NA,NA,TRBJ2-5,TGCGCCAGCAGCGACGCGGGACGTAGGGAAGAGACCCAGTACTTC,CASSDAGRREETQYF
TRBV28,TRBD1,NA,TRBJ1-5,TGTGCCAGCAGTTCTCCAATGGACAGGGGTTATCCGCCCCAGCATTTT,CASSSPMDRGYPPQHF
TRBV18,NA,NA,TRBJ2-7,TGTGCCAGCTCACCAGAGAGAGGTTGGTACGAGCAGTACTTC,CASSPERGWYEQYF
TRBV7-2,TRBD1,NA,TRBJ2-3,TGTGCCAGCAGCTTAGTGGCGGCAGGGGGAATCACAGATACGCAGTATTTT,CASSLVAAGGITDTQYF
TRBV11-2,TRBD2,NA,TRBJ2-1,TGTGCCAGCAAATGGACTAGTCATGAGCAGTTCTTC,CASKWTSHEQFF
TRBV11-2,TRBD2,once,TRBJ2-3,TGTGCCAGCAGCCTCGGACAGGGGCGATCTAGCGGGAGGGGGCAGTATTTT,CASSLGQGRSSGRGQYF
TRBV7-9,TRBD1,once,TRBJ1-2,TGTGCCAGCAGCTTGCCCCCCTCGACAGGGGGTAACTATGGCTACACCTTC,CASSLPPSTGGNYGYTF
TRBV18,TRBD1,NA,TRBJ1-2,TGTGCCAGCTCACCCCGAGACAGGGCTGGCTATGGCTACACCTTC,CASSPRDRAGYGYTF